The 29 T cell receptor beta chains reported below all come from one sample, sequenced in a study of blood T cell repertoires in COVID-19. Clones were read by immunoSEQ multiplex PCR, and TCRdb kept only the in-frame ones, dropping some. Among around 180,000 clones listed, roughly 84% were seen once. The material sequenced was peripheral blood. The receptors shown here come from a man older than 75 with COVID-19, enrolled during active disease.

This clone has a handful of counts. This chain's CDR3 is CASRTGRLNGYTF. CDR3 in DNA: TGTGCCAGCAGGACAGGACGATTGAATGGCTACACCTTC. This sequence joins TRBV12-3 or TRBV12-4 and TRBJ1-2; weak D call: TRBD1 (6 bases). The CDR3 totals 13 residues. V was clipped by 6 bases and J by 6 bases, with 14 bases between them.

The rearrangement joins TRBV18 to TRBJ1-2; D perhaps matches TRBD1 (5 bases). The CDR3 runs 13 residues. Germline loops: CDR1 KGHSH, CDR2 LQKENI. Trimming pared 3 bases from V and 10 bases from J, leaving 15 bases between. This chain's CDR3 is CASSPGLDSFYTF. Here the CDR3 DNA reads TGTGCCAGCTCACCCGGGCTTGACAGTTTCTACACCTTC.

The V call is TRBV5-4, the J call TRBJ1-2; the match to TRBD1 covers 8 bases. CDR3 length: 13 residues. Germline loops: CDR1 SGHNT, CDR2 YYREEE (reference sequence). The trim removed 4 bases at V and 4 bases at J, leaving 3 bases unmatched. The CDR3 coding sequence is TGTGCCAGCAGCCCGGACAGGGTCTATGGCTACACCTTC. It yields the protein CASSPDRVYGYTF. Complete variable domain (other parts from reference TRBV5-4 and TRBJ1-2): ETGVTQSPTHLIKTRGQQVTLRCSSQSGHNTVSWYQQALGQGPQFIFQYYREEENGRGNFPPRFSGLQFPNYSSELNVNALELDDSALYLCASSPDRVYGYTFGSGTRLTVV.

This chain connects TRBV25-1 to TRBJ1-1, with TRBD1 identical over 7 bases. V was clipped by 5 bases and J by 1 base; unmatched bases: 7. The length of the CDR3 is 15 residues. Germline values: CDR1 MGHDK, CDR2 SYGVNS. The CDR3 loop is CASSPLWTGNTEAFF. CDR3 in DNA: TGTGCCAGCAGTCCTCTGTGGACAGGGAACACTGAAGCTTTCTTT.

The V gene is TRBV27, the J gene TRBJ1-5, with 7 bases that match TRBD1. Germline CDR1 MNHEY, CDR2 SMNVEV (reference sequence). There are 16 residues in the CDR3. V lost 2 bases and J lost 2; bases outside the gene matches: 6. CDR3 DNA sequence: TGTGCCAGCAGTTTAGAGTTTACAGGGGGCAATCAGCCCCAGCATTTT. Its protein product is CASSLEFTGGNQPQHF.

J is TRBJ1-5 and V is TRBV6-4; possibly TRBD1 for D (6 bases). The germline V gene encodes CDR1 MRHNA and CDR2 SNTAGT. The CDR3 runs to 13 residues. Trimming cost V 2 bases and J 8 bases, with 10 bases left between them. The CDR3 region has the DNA TGTGCCAGCAGTGACGAAGGGGGAGAGCCCCAGCATTTT. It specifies CASSDEGGEPQHF.

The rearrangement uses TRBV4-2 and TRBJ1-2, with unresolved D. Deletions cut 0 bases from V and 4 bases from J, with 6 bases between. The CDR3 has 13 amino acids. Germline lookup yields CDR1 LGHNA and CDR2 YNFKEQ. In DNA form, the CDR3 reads TGTGCCAGCAGCCAAGATAACAGCTATGGCTACACCTTC. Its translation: CASSQDNSYGYTF.

CDR3 in DNA: TGTGCCAGCAGCTCCGTGGGCGGGGGGGCCAATGAGCAGTTCTTC. It yields the protein CASSSVGGGANEQFF. The chain carries TRBV5-4 and TRBJ2-1; 9 nucleotides align to TRBD2. The CDR3 covers 15 residues. Germline loops: CDR1 SGHNT, CDR2 YYREEE (reference sequence). V gave up 3 bases and J gave up 6 bases; unmatched junction bases: 7.

The CDR3 nucleotides are TGTGCCAGCAGCCAAGATCTATCGACTTCTGATTTCTTT. Its translation is CASSQDLSTSDFF. The V and J genes are TRBV4-2 and TRBJ1-1; D gene unclear. Per the germline V gene, CDR1 is LGHNA and CDR2 is YNFKEQ. The CDR3 length is 13 residues. Trimming took 0 bases from V and 13 from J, leaving 15 bases between them.

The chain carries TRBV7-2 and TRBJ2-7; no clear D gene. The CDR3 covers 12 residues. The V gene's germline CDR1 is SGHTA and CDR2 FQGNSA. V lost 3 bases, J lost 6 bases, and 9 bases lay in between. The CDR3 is CASSLTPFEQYF. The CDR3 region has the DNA TGTGCCAGCAGCTTGACTCCCTTCGAGCAGTACTTC.

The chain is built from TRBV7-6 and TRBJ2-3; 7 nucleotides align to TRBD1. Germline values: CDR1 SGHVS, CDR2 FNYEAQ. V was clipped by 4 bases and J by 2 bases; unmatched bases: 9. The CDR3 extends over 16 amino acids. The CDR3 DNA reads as TGTGCCAGCAGCTCACCTTTCACAGGGGACACAGATACGCAGTATTTT. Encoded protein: CASSSPFTGDTDTQYF.

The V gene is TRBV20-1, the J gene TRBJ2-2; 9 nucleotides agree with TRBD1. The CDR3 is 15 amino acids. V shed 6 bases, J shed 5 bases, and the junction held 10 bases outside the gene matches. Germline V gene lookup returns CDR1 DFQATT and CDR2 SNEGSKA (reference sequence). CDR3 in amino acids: CSASGQGSNTGELFF. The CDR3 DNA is TGCAGTGCAAGTGGACAGGGGAGTAATACCGGGGAGCTGTTTTTT.

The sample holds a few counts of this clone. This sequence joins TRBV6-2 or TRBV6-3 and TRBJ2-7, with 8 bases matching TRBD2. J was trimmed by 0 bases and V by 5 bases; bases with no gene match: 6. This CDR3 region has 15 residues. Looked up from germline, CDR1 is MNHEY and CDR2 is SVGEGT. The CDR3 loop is CASSSGGKGSYEQYF. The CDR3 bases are TGTGCCAGCAGTAGCGGGGGCAAAGGCTCCTACGAGCAGTACTTC.

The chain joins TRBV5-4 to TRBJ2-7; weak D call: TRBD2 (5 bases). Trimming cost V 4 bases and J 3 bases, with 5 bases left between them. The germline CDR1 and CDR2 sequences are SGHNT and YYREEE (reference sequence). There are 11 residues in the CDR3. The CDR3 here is CASSDYYEQYF. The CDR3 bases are TGTGCCAGCAGCGACTACTACGAGCAGTACTTC. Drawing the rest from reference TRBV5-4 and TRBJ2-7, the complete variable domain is ETGVTQSPTHLIKTRGQQVTLRCSSQSGHNTVSWYQQALGQGPQFIFQYYREEENGRGNFPPRFSGLQFPNYSSELNVNALELDDSALYLCASSDYYEQYFGPGTRLTVT.

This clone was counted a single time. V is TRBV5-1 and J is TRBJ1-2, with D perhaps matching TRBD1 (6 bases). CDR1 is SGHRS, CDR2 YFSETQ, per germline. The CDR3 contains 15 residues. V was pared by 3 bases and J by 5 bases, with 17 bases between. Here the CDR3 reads CASSSGPGAPYGYTF. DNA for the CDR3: TGCGCCAGCAGCTCCGGCCCAGGGGCCCCTTATGGCTACACCTTC. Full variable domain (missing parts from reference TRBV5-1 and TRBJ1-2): KAGVTQTPRYLIKTRGQQVTLSCSPISGHRSVSWYQQTPGQGLQFLFEYFSETQRNKGNFPGRFSGRQFSNSRSEMNVSTLELGDSALYLCASSSGPGAPYGYTFGSGTRLTVV.

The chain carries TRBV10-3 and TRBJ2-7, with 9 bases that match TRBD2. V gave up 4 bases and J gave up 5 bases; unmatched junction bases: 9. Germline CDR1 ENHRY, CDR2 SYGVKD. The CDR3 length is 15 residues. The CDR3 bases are TGTGCCATCAGTGCGGAAGCGGGGGGAAGTCACGAGCAGTACTTC. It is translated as CAISAEAGGSHEQYF.

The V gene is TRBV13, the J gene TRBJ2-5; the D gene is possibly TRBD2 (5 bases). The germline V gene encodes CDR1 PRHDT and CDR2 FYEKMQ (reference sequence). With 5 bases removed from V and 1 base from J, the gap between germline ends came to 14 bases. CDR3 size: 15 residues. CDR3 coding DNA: TGTGCCAGCAGCCACCTAGAGGGCACCCAAGAGACCCAGTACTTC. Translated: CASSHLEGTQETQYF.

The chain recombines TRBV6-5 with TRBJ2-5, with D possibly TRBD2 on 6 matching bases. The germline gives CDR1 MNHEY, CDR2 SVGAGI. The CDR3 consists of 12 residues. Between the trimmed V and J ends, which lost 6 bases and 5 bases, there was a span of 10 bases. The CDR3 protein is CASRGDLETQYF. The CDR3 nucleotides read TGTGCCAGCAGGGGGGACTTGGAGACCCAGTACTTC.

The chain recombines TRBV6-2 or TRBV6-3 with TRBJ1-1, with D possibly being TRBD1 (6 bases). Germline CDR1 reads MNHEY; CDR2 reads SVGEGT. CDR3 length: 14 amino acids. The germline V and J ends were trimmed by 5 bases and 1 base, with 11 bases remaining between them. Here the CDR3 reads CASSAGQQNTEAFF. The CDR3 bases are TGTGCCAGCAGTGCCGGACAGCAGAACACTGAAGCTTTCTTT.

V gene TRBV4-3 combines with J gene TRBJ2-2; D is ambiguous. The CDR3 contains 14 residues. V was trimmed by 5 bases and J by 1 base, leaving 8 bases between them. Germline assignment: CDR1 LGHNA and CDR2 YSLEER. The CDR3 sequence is CASSLEQNTGELFF. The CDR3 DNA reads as TGCGCCAGCAGCTTGGAGCAGAACACCGGGGAGCTGTTTTTT.

DNA of the CDR3: TGTGCCAGTAGTTCTAACACAGGGGAAGATACGCAGTATTTT. It yields the protein CASSSNTGEDTQYF. The V and J genes are TRBV19 and TRBJ2-3, with 7 nucleotides matching TRBD1. Germline V lookup: CDR1 LNHDA, CDR2 SQIVND (reference sequence). The CDR3 totals 14 residues. The V and J ends lost 5 bases and 5 bases, in that order; junction bases with no gene match: 7.

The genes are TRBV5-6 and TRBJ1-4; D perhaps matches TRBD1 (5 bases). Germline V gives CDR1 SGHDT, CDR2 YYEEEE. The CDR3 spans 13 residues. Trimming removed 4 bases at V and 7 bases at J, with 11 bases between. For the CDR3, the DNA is TGTGCCAGCAGCCGGACACCTGTTGAAAAACTGTTTTTT. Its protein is CASSRTPVEKLFF.

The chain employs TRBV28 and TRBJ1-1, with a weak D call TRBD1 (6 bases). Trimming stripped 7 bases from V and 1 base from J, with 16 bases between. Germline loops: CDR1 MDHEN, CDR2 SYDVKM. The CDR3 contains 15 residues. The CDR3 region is CASKGGGLPNTEAFF. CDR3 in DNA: TGTGCCAGCAAAGGGGGGGGGCTGCCGAACACTGAAGCTTTCTTT.

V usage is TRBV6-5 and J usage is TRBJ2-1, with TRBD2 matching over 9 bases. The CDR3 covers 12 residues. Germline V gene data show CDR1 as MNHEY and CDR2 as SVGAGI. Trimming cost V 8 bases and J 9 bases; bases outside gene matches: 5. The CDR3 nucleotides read TGTGCCAGCCGGGCTAGCGGGATTGAGCAGTTCTTC. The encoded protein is CASRASGIEQFF.

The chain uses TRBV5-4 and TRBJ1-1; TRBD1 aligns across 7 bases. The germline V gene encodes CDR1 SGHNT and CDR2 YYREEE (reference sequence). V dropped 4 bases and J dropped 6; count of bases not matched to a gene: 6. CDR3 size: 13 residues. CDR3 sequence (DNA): TGTGCCAGCAGCCCCGACAGGGTTGCTGAAGCTTTCTTT. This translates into CASSPDRVAEAFF.

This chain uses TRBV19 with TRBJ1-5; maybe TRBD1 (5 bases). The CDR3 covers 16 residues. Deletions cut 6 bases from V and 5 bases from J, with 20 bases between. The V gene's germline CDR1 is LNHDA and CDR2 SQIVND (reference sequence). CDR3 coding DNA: TGTGCCAGTAGCTACAGGATACCCACACAGGATCAGCCCCAGCATTTT. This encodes CASSYRIPTQDQPQHF.

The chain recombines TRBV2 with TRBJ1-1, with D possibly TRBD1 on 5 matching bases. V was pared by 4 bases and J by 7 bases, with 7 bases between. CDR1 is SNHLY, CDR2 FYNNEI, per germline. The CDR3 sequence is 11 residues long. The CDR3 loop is CASSGRDEAFF. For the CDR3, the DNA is TGTGCCAGCAGTGGCAGGGATGAAGCTTTCTTT.

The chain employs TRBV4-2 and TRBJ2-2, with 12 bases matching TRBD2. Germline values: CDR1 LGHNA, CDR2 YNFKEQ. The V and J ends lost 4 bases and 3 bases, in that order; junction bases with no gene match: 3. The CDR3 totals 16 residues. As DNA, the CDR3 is TGTGCCAGCAGCCCGAGACTAGCGGGGGACACCGGGGAGCTGTTTTTT. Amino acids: CASSPRLAGDTGELFF.

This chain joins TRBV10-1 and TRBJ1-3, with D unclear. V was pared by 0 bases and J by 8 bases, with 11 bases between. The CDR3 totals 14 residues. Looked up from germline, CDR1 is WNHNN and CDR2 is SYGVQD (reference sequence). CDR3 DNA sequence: TGCGCCAGCAGTGAGTCGGATCGGAGGGACACCATATATTTT. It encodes CASSESDRRDTIYF.